This T cell receptor (beta chain) was retrieved from a study of T cell repertoires in cytomegalovirus infection. As for the study in general: Signatures in public TCR beta sequences pointed to both CMV infection and matching HLA type. The study, taken as a whole, reports: Summed public TCR beta family frequency identified CMV carriers bearing the relevant HLA.

TCRdb fed the reads into MiXCR, producing one record per CDR3 protein. The profile shows nearly 550,000 distinct CDR3 sequences, approximately 17% of them singletons. A word on this clonotype: Its antigen is unidentified.

This CDR3 spans 19 amino acids. Germline V gene lookup returns CDR1 SEHNR and CDR2 FQNEAQ (reference sequence). V lost 5 bases to trimming and J lost 0 bases; unmatched junction nucleotides: 18. Sequencing was performed on CD8+ T cells from PBMCs. The chain employs TRBV7-9 and TRBJ1-1; 7 bases are a match to TRBD1. This sequence was found in a human donor in good health (CMV status not recorded). Some clones in this sample may be carry-over from other donors' samples. Written as DNA, the CDR3 is TGTGCCAGCAGCCACTCTCGGGACAGCCGGTGGGGGGTGAACACTGAAGCTTTCTTT. This gives the protein CASSHSRDSRWGVNTEAFF.